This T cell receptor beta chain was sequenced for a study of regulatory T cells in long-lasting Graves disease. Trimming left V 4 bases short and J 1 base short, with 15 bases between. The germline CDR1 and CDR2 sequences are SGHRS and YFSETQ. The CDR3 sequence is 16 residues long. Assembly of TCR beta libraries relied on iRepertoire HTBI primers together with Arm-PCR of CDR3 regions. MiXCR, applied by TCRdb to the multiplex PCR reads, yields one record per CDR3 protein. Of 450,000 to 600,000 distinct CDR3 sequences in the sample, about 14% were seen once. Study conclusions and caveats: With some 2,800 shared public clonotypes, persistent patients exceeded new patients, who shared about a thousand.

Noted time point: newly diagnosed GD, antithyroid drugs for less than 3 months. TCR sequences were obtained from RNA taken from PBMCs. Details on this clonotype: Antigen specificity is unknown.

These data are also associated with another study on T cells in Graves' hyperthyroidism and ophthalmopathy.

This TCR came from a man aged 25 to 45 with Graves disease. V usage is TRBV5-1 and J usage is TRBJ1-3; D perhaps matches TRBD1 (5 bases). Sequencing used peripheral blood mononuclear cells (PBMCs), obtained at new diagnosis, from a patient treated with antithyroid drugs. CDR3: CASSPWGEGSGNTIYF. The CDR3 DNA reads TGCGCCAGCAGCCCCTGGGGGGAAGGGTCTGGAAACACCATATATTTT.